The source of this T cell receptor beta chain is a study of quantifying T cell responses using KT2 cells. Overall study: Reverse transcription used primers in the TCR alpha and beta constant regions.

The CDR3 has 13 amino acids. V lost 6 bases and J lost 3, with 12 bases in between. Germline V CDR1 and CDR2: MNHEY, SVGAGI. An oligo carrying a UMI was ligated to the cDNA 3' end. The first PCR ran roughly 4 cycles with an equimolar RC1.1 and RC1.2 beta primer mix. TCRdb processed the UMI-ligation and nested PCR reads anew with MiXCR; each CDR3 protein has one entry. The profile shows roughly 50,000 distinct CDR3 sequences, 9% to 15% of them singletons. Ten or more counts support this clonotype. Source material: PBMCs spiked with cells of the T cell clone KT2. The rearrangement links TRBV6-5 to TRBJ2-7, with D unresolved. This TCR was recovered from a human donor. The CDR3 reads CASRNPSDYEQYF. The CDR3, as DNA: TGTGCCAGCAGAAACCCATCAGACTACGAGCAGTACTTC.